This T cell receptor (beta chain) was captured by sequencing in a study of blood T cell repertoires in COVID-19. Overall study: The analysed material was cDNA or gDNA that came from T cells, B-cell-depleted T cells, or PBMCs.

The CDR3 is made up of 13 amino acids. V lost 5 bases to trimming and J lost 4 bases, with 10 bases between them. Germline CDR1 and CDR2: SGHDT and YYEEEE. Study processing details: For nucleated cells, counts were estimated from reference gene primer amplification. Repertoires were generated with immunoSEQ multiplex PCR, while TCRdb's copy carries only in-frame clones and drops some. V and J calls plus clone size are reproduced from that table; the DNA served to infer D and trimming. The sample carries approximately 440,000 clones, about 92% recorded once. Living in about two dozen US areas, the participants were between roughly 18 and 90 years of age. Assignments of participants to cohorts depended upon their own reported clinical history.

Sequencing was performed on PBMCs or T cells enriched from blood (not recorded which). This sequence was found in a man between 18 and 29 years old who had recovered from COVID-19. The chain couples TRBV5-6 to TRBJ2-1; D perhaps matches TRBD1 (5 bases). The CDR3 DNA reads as TGTGCCAGCAGTTTCGACAGATACAATGAGCAGTTCTTC. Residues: CASSFDRYNEQFF.